This T cell receptor (beta chain) derives from a study of spatial heterogeneity in lung cancer. Study results and caveats: In tumors, expanded intratumoral alpha and beta TCR counts tracked mutation counts.

Germline V CDR1 and CDR2: MNHEY, SMNVEV (reference sequence). The CDR3 loop spans 14 amino acids. The V end was cut by 6 bases, the J end by 2 bases, with 13 bases between. Sample time point: sample taken at primary tumor resection. Samples were obtained from approximately 72 donors, all untreated early-stage non-small cell lung cancer patients. TCRdb fed the 5' RACE reads into MiXCR, producing one record per CDR3 protein. Altogether about 3,300 distinct CDR3 sequences are present, 15% to 20% being singletons, with the ten largest covering about 6.7%. This clonotype was counted a few times. Antigen: not known.

The chain couples TRBV27 to TRBJ2-5; no clear D gene. The receptor was derived from a male donor with early-stage non-small cell lung cancer. The sequencing here drew on lung tumor tissue, taken at surgery. The CDR3 bases are TGTGCCAGCAGCGGCTACGACACGCAAGAGACCCAGTACTTC. Translation: CASSGYDTQETQYF.